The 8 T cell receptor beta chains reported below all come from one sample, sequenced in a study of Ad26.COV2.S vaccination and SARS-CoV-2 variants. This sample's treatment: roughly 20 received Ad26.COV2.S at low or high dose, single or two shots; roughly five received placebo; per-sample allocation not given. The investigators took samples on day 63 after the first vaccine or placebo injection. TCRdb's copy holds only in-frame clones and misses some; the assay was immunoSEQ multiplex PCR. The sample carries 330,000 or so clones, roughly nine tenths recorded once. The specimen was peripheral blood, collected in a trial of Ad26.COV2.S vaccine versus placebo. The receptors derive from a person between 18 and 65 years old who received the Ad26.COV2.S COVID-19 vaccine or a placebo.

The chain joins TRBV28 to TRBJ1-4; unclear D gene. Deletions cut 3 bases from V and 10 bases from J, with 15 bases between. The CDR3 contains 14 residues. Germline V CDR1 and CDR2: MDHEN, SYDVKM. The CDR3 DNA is TGTGCCAGCAGTTTTCATGCCTCTCTGGGAAAACTGTTTTTT. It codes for CASSFHASLGKLFF.

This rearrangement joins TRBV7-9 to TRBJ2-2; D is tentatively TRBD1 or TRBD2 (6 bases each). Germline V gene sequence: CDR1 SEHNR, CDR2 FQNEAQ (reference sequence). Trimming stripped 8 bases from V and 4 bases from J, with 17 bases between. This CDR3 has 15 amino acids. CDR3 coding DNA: TGTGCCAGCGAACATGGGGGGCTGCGCACCGGGGAGCTGTTTTTT. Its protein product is CASEHGGLRTGELFF.

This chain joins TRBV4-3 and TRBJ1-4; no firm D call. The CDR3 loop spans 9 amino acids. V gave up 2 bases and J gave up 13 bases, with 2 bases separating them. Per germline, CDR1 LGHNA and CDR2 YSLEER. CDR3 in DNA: TGCGCCAGCAGCCAAAGACTGTTTTTT. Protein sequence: CASSQRLFF.

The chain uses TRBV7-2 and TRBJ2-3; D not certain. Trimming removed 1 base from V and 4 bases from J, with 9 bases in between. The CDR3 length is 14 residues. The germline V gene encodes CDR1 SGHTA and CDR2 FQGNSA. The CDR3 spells CASSLVYVADTQYF. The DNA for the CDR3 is TGTGCCAGCAGCTTAGTTTATGTAGCAGATACGCAGTATTTT.

For the CDR3, the DNA is TGTGCCAGCAGCTACCGGGACGCCACCTACGAGCAGTACGTC. As protein: CASSYRDATYEQYV. This chain connects TRBV7-2 to TRBJ2-7; D may match TRBD1 or TRBD2 (5 bases each). Trimming pared 4 bases from V and 2 bases from J, leaving 12 bases between. This CDR3 contains 14 residues. Germline-derived CDR1 and CDR2 are SGHTA and FQGNSA.

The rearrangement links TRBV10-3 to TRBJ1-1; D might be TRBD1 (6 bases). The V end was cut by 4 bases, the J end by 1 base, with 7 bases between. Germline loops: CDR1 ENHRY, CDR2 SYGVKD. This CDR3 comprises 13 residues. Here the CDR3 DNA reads TGTGCCATCAGTGCGACAGGGAACACTGAAGCTTTCTTT. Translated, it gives CAISATGNTEAFF.

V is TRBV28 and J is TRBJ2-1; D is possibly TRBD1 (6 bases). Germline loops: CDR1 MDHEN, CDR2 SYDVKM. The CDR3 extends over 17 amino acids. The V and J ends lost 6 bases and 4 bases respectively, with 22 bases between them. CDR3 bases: TGTGCCAGCAGGGGATTCATGGGGGCCAGCCCGTACAATGAGCAGTTCTTC. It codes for CASRGFMGASPYNEQFF.

This CDR3 reads CASSQDLGVSQYF. CDR3 coding DNA: TGCGCCAGCAGCCAAGATCTGGGAGTATCGCAGTATTTT. V and J are TRBV4-3 and TRBJ2-3; a possible D gene is TRBD2 (5 bases). The CDR3 has 13 residues. V lost 0 bases to trimming and J lost 10 bases, with 11 bases between them. Germline V gives CDR1 LGHNA, CDR2 YSLEER.